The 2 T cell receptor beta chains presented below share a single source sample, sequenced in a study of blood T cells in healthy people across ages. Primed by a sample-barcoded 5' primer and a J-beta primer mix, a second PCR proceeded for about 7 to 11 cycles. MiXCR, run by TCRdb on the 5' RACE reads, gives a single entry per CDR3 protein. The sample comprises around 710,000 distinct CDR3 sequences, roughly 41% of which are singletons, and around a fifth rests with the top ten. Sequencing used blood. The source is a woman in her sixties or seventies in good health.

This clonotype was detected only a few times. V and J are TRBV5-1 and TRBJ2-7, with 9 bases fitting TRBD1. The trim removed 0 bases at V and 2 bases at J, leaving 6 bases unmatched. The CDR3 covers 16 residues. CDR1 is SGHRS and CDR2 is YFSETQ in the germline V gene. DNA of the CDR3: TGCGCCAGCAGCTTGGAACCCGGGACAGGGCCCTACGAGCAGTACTTC. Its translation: CASSLEPGTGPYEQYF.

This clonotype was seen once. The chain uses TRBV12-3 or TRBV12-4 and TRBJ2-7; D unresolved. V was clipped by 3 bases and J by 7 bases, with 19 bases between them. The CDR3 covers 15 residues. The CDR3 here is CASSFGSQAYNEQYF. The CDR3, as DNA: TGTGCCAGCAGTTTTGGATCTCAGGCCTACAATGAGCAGTACTTC.